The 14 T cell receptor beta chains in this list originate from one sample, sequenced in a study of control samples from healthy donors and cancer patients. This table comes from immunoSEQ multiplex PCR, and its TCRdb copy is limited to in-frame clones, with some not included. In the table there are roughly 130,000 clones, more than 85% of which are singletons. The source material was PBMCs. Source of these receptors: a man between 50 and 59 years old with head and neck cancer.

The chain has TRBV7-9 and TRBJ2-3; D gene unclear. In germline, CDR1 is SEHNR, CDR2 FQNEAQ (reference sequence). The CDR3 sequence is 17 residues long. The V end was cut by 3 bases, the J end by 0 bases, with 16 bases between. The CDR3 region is CASSLGFGVSSTDTQYF. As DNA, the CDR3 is TGTGCCAGCAGCTTGGGATTTGGAGTCAGTAGCACAGATACGCAGTATTTT.

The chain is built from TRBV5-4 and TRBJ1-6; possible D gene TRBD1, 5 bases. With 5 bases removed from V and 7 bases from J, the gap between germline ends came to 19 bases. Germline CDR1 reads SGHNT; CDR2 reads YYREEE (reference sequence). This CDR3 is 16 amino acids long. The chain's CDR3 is CASSLGGRGVNSPLHF. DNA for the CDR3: TGTGCCAGCAGTCTTGGGGGACGGGGAGTAAATTCACCCCTCCACTTT. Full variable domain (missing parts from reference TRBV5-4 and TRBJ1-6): ETGVTQSPTHLIKTRGQQVTLRCSSQSGHNTVSWYQQALGQGPQFIFQYYREEENGRGNFPPRFSGLQFPNYSSELNVNALELDDSALYLCASSLGGRGVNSPLHFGNGTRLTVT.

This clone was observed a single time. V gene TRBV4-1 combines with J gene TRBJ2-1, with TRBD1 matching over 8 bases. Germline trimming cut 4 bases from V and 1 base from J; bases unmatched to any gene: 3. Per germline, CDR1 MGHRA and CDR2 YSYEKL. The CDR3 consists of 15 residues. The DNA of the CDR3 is TGCGCCAGCAGCCTAGGACAGGGTTCCTACAATGAGCAGTTCTTC. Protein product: CASSLGQGSYNEQFF.

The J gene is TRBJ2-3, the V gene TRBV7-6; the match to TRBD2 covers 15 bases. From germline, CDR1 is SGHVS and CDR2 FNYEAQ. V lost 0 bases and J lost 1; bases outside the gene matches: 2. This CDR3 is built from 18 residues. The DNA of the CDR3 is TGTGCCAGCAGCTTAGCGCGGACTAGCGGGGGGGGCACAGATACGCAGTATTTT. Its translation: CASSLARTSGGGTDTQYF.

The CDR3 bases are TGTGCCTGGAGTGTACAAGGGTGGACTGAAGCTTTCTTT. It is translated as CAWSVQGWTEAFF. The chain employs TRBV30 and TRBJ1-1; no firm D call. Germline V gene sequence: CDR1 GTSNPN, CDR2 SVGIG (reference sequence). V dropped 0 bases and J dropped 5 bases, with 10 bases sitting between them. The CDR3 consists of 13 residues. Supplemented by reference TRBV30 and TRBJ1-1, the full variable domain reads SQTIHQWPATLVQPVGSPLSLECTVEGTSNPNLYWYRQAAGRGLQLLFYSVGIGQISSEVPQNLSASRPQDRQFILSSKKLLLSDSGFYLCAWSVQGWTEAFFGQGTRLTVV.

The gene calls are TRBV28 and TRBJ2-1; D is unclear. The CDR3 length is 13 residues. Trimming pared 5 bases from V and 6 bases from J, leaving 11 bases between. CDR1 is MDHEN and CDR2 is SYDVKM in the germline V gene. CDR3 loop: CASSPLVGNEQFF. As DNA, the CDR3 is TGTGCCAGCAGTCCCCTGGTGGGCAATGAGCAGTTCTTC.

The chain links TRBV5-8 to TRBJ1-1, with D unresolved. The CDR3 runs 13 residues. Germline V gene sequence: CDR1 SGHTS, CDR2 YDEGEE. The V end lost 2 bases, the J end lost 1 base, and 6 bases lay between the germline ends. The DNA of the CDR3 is TGTGCCAGCAGCTTCGGTGGGAACACTGAAGCTTTCTTT. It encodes CASSFGGNTEAFF.

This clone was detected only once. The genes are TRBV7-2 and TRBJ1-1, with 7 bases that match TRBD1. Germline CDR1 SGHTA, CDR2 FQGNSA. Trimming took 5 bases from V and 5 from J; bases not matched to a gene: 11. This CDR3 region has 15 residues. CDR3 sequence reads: CASSTQTGLKTEAFF. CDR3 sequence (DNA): TGTGCCAGCAGCACTCAGACAGGGCTAAAAACTGAAGCTTTCTTT.

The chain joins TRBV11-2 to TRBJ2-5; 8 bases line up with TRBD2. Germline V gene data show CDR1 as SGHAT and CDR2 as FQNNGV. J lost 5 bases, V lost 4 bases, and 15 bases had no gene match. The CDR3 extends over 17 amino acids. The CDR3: CASSSPRGSGIRETQYF. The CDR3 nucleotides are TGTGCCAGCAGCTCCCCCAGGGGTAGCGGGATTAGGGAGACCCAGTACTTC.

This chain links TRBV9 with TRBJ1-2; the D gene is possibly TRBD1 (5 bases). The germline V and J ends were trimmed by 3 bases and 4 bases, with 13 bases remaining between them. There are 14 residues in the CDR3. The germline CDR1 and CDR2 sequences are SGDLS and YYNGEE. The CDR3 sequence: CASSARGEGYGYTF. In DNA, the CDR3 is TGTGCCAGCAGCGCGAGGGGCGAAGGCTATGGCTACACCTTC.

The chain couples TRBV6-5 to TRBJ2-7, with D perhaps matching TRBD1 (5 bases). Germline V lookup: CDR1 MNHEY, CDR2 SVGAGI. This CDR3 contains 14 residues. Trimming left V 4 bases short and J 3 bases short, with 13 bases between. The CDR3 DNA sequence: TGTGCCAGCAGTTCTCAGGGAATGAGCTACGAGCAGTACTTC. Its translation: CASSSQGMSYEQYF.

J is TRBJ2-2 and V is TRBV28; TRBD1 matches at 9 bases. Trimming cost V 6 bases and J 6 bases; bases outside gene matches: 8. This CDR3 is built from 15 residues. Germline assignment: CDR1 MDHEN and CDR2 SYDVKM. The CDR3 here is CASSHTRTGAGELFF. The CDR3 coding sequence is TGTGCCAGCAGCCACACTAGGACAGGGGCCGGGGAGCTGTTTTTT.

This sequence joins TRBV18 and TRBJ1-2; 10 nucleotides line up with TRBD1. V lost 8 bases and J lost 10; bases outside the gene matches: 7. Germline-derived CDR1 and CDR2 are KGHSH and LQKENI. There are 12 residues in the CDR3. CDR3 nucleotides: TGTGCCAGCATGACAGGGGGCAGTGACTACACCTTC. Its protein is CASMTGGSDYTF.

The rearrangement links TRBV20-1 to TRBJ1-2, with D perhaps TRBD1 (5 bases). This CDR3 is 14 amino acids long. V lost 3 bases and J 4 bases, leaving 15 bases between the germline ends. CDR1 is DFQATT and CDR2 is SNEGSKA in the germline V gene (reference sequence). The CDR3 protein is CSASRGTEGYGYTF. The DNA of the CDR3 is TGCAGTGCTAGTCGCGGGACGGAAGGCTATGGCTACACCTTC.